This T cell receptor beta chain was found in a study of PD-1 blockade in classical Hodgkin lymphoma. Study-wide results and caveats: Some patients began nivolumab under 1 year after ASCT. These patients were excluded from later analyses. Underlying causes for the observed repertoire differences were not defined, possibly disease activity or prior therapy. According to reports, newly diagnosed patients had lower baseline TCR diversity than healthy donors, and relapsed/refractory patients had lower baseline TCR diversity still.

Exposure to brentuximab vedotin varied, and each patient had relapsed following autologous stem cell transplantation. Purification of CD4+ T cells from thawed PBMCs was achieved by magnetic negative selection. Of note for this clone: Its target is not known.

The CDR3 is made up of 13 amino acids. V gave up 8 bases and J gave up 7 bases, with 14 bases separating them. Per germline, CDR1 MDHEN and CDR2 SYDVKM. Libraries were prepared by immunoSEQ multiplex PCR; TCRdb keeps only in-frame clonotypes and omits some of them. The profile shows around 36,000 clones, over 75% of them singletons. The input for sequencing was CD4+ T cells from blood, taken at baseline. This clonotype was obtained from a human donor with classical Hodgkin lymphoma. The V and J genes are TRBV28 and TRBJ1-4; possible D gene TRBD1, 6 bases. This CDR3 is CASGKGEIEKLFF. The CDR3 DNA reads as TGTGCCAGCGGGAAGGGGGAAATTGAAAAACTGTTTTTT.